This entry is about one TCR beta chain. Its antigen is as yet unknown. TCRdb's copy holds only in-frame clones and misses some; the assay was immunoSEQ multiplex PCR. The repertoire holds about 2,800 clones, with 71% as singletons. The CDR3 has 15 amino acids. Trimming left V 2 bases short and J 0 bases short, with 9 bases between. Germline V CDR1 and CDR2: SGDLS, YYNGEE. This sample is drawn from a study of intratumoral heterogeneity in liver cancer. Whole-study findings and limits: Significantly more unique clonal expansions occurred in tumor region a than b.

Tumour samples came from separate, distinct regions of the hepatocellular carcinoma nodule. The sample here was tumor tissue, taken before any cancer treatment. The genes are TRBV9 and TRBJ2-1, with D hard to call. The origin of this receptor is a woman in her sixties or seventies with hepatocellular carcinoma. The DNA for the CDR3 is TGTGCCAGCAGCGTCATCGACGGCTCCTACAATGAGCAGTTCTTC. This translates into CASSVIDGSYNEQFF.